This paragraph reports one TCR beta chain. Its target is unknown. The record originates from a study of Graves' ophthalmopathy and Graves' hyperthyroidism. Broader study findings: The 13-signature model separated ophthalmopathy from stable hyperthyroidism at around 90% sensitivity and around 77% specificity. The model flagged ophthalmopathy progression at about 71% sensitivity and less than 75% specificity.

Isolation of PBMCs was performed using 9 to 10 ml of fresh peripheral blood. Germline CDR1 MDHEN, CDR2 SYDVKM. The V end lost 5 bases, the J end lost 4 bases, and 17 bases lay between the germline ends. This CDR3 has 15 residues. RNA served as the template for amplifying TCR beta CDR3 regions. The first-round RT-PCR employed HTBI primers together with the Qiagen OneStep RT-PCR kit. A multiplex PCR was then performed as the second round. Each CDR3 protein is one row after TCRdb ran MiXCR on the multiplex PCR reads. In the table there are roughly 400,000 distinct CDR3 sequences, 18% of which are singletons.

The origin of this receptor is a young woman with Graves' ophthalmopathy. The rearrangement joins TRBV28 to TRBJ2-5; perhaps D is TRBD1 or TRBD2 (5 bases each). The sample consisted of peripheral blood. This CDR3 is CASSPSGVGGETQYF. In DNA form, the CDR3 reads TGTGCCAGCAGTCCAAGCGGAGTTGGGGGAGAGACCCAGTACTTC.